Each of the 18 T cell receptor beta chains below was sequenced from the same sample in a study of beta chain features in type 1 diabetes. Their antigens are not known. Study-level findings and limits: Type 1 diabetes patients had TCRB CDR3s that were shorter (moderately but significantly so) in all four CD4+ subsets.

Expressed TCRB transcripts were sequenced after all isolated RNA was converted to cDNA. Assay used: immunoSEQ multiplex PCR; TCRdb lists only in-frame clones, some missing. The sample carries 500,000 to 850,000 clones, about 14% recorded once. The specimen was naive CD4+ T cells from blood. The receptors here all came from a man aged 18 to 30 with type 1 diabetes.

This clone was observed a handful of times. The V call is TRBV7-9, the J call TRBJ1-1; 8 positions match TRBD1. CDR3 length equals 15 residues. CDR1 is SEHNR and CDR2 is FQNEAQ in the germline V gene (reference sequence). The ends lost 5 bases at V and 4 bases at J; junction bases unmatched: 9. The CDR3 spells CASSLQGAAATEAFF. The CDR3, as DNA: TGTGCCAGCAGCCTCCAGGGGGCGGCGGCCACTGAAGCTTTCTTT.

The chain links TRBV29-1 to TRBJ2-2, with a tentative D call TRBD1 (6 bases). V was trimmed by 2 bases and J by 2 bases, leaving 12 bases between them. CDR3 length: 15 amino acids. Germline V CDR1 and CDR2: SQVTM, ANQGSEA. CDR3 nucleotide sequence: TGCAGCGTTGAAAAGTGGGACACCAACACCGGGGAGCTGTTTTTT. Translated: CSVEKWDTNTGELFF.

This clone has more than one count but fewer than ten. The V and J genes are TRBV11-2 and TRBJ2-3; D assignment may be TRBD1 or TRBD2 (5 bases each). V lost 6 bases to trimming and J lost 8 bases, with 15 bases between them. The CDR3 sequence is 13 residues long. Germline lookup yields CDR1 SGHAT and CDR2 FQNNGV. The CDR3 bases are TGTGCCAGCAGATATCCGGGACCCAGTACGCAGTATTTT. It yields the protein CASRYPGPSTQYF.

The V call is TRBV5-1, the J call TRBJ2-4; TRBD1 might be the D (5 bases). Per the germline V gene, CDR1 is SGHRS and CDR2 is YFSETQ. The V end lost 0 bases, the J end lost 7 bases, and 11 bases lay between the germline ends. This CDR3 spans 14 amino acids. The CDR3 sequence: CASSLEGFSNIQYF. CDR3 coding DNA: TGCGCCAGCAGCTTGGAGGGGTTTAGCAACATTCAGTACTTC.

This clone was seen a handful of times. The chain employs TRBV29-1 and TRBJ1-3, with unresolved D. Trimming took off 4 bases at V and 0 bases at J, with 7 bases between the two ends. This CDR3 contains 13 residues. Germline V gives CDR1 SQVTM, CDR2 ANQGSEA. CDR3 in DNA: TGCAGCGTTGCGGGCCTCTCTGGAAACACCATATATTTT. Its protein is CSVAGLSGNTIYF.

This clone has a handful of counts. This chain links TRBV9 with TRBJ2-1; 12 nucleotides match TRBD2. V lost 3 bases and J lost 10; bases outside the gene matches: 8. CDR1 is SGDLS, CDR2 YYNGEE, per germline. The CDR3 is 15 amino acids. The CDR3, as DNA: TGTGCCAGCAGCGCCGGGACTAGCGGGTCTAGGGAGCAGTTCTTC. Its translation: CASSAGTSGSREQFF.

This clone was seen only a few times. An end of the junction does not agree with germline; a read error may underlie this. V gene TRBV5-1 combines with J gene TRBJ2-5; D uncertain. This CDR3 region has 13 residues. Germline lookup yields CDR1 SGHRS and CDR2 YFSETQ. The CDR3 here is CASTLSMRETQYF. The CDR3 DNA reads TGCGCCAGCACCTTGTCCATGAGAGAGACCCAGTACTTC.

The sample holds a few counts of this clone. The chain carries TRBV2 and TRBJ2-1; TRBD1 might be the D (5 bases). The CDR3 covers 16 residues. Trimming left V 6 bases short and J 2 bases short, with 17 bases between. Germline CDR1 reads SNHLY; CDR2 reads FYNNEI. CDR3 region: CASRTDISTPYNEQFF. The CDR3 nucleotides read TGTGCCAGCAGGACAGACATCTCTACCCCCTACAATGAGCAGTTCTTC.

Of note for this clone: Additional DNA sequences in this sample encode the identical CDR3. CDR3 protein: CSGLRETQYF. CDR3 DNA: TGCAGCGGTCTACGAGAGACCCAGTACTTC. The chain couples TRBV29-1 to TRBJ2-5; D call uncertain. CDR3 length equals 10 residues. The V gene lost 7 bases and the J gene lost 4 bases, with 7 bases spanning the gap. From germline, CDR1 is SQVTM and CDR2 ANQGSEA.

The sample holds a few counts of this clone. This rearrangement joins TRBV30 to TRBJ1-2, with D possibly being TRBD1 (6 bases). V lost 0 bases, J lost 1 base, and 21 bases lay in between. This CDR3 is built from 18 residues. Germline CDR1 is GTSNPN and CDR2 is SVGIG (reference sequence). The CDR3 DNA is TGTGCCTGGAGTGTAATACGGCAAACCTACAGGGATAACTATGGCTACACCTTC. Its translation: CAWSVIRQTYRDNYGYTF.

This clone has only a few counts. This chain uses TRBV9 with TRBJ2-5; no definite D call. Germline V lookup: CDR1 SGDLS, CDR2 YYNGEE. Trimming cost V 0 bases and J 5 bases, with 8 bases left between them. The CDR3 extends over 13 amino acids. Here the CDR3 reads CASSVVTGETQYF. DNA for the CDR3: TGTGCCAGCAGCGTAGTAACCGGGGAGACCCAGTACTTC.

CDR3 region: CASSLKGQRPYEQYF. The CDR3, as DNA: TGTGCCAGCAGCTTAAAGGGACAGAGACCCTACGAGCAGTACTTC. The chain uses TRBV7-9 and TRBJ2-7; the match to TRBD1 covers 7 bases. The CDR3 has 15 amino acids. V trimming: 2 bases; J trimming: 2 bases; junction bases outside the gene matches: 6. Per germline, CDR1 SEHNR and CDR2 FQNEAQ (reference sequence).

This clone appeared a few times. The chain couples TRBV15 to TRBJ1-6; unclear D gene. Germline loops: CDR1 LNHNV, CDR2 YYDKDF (reference sequence). The CDR3 loop spans 15 amino acids. Trimming cost V 0 bases and J 2 bases, with 5 bases left between them. The CDR3 DNA follows: TGTGCCACCAGCAGAGACAGAACCTATAATTCACCCCTCCACTTT. Its translation: CATSRDRTYNSPLHF. The whole variable domain, filled in from reference TRBV15 and TRBJ1-6, reads DAMVIQNPRYQVTQFGKPVTLSCSQTLNHNVMYWYQQKSSQAPKLLFHYYDKDFNNEADTPDNFQSRRPNTSFCFLDIRSPGLGDTAMYLCATSRDRTYNSPLHFGNGTRLTVT.

This clone was found a few times. The CDR3 reads CASSAPPLDEQFF. Here the CDR3 DNA reads TGCGCCAGCAGCGCGCCCCCGCTCGATGAGCAGTTCTTC. This chain uses TRBV5-1 with TRBJ2-1; D unclear. CDR1 and CDR2 (germline): SGHRS, YFSETQ. The V gene lost 4 bases and the J gene lost 8 bases, with 13 bases spanning the gap. This CDR3 region has 13 residues. The whole variable domain, filled in from reference TRBV5-1 and TRBJ2-1, reads KAGVTQTPRYLIKTRGQQVTLSCSPISGHRSVSWYQQTPGQGLQFLFEYFSETQRNKGNFPGRFSGRQFSNSRSEMNVSTLELGDSALYLCASSAPPLDEQFFGPGTRLTVL.

The chain employs TRBV30 and TRBJ2-6, with TRBD2 as a possible D gene (6 bases). V lost 5 bases to trimming and J lost 1 base, with 9 bases between them. This CDR3 has 14 amino acids. Germline lookup yields CDR1 GTSNPN and CDR2 SVGIG (reference sequence). The DNA of the CDR3 is TGTGCCTGGGTCCGGGAGTCTGGGGCCAACGTCCTGACTTTC. It yields the protein CAWVRESGANVLTF.

V gene TRBV11-2 combines with J gene TRBJ2-1; TRBD2 aligns across 14 bases. Germline CDR1 is SGHAT and CDR2 is FQNNGV. V trimming: 5 bases; J trimming: 15 bases; junction bases outside the gene matches: 9. The CDR3 runs to 14 residues. As DNA, the CDR3 is TGTGCCAGCAGCCTGACTAGCGGGGGGGCTTTTGGGTTCTTC. It codes for CASSLTSGGAFGFF. The complete variable domain, with remaining parts taken from reference TRBV11-2 and TRBJ2-1, reads EAGVAQSPRYKIIEKRQSVAFWCNPISGHATLYWYQQILGQGPKLLIQFQNNGVVDDSQLPKDRFSAERLKGVDSTLKIQPAKLEDSAVYLCASSLTSGGAFGFFGPGTRLTVL.

The chain carries TRBV28 and TRBJ2-7; possibly TRBD2 for D (5 bases). The CDR3 has 13 residues. Trimming stripped 2 bases from V and 2 bases from J, with 7 bases between. Germline V lookup: CDR1 MDHEN, CDR2 SYDVKM. The CDR3 is CASSLSGPYEQYF. The CDR3, as DNA: TGTGCCAGCAGTTTAAGCGGCCCCTACGAGCAGTACTTC.

A few counts support this clone. The rearrangement links TRBV2 to TRBJ2-5; 9 nucleotides match TRBD2. In germline, CDR1 is SNHLY, CDR2 FYNNEI. This CDR3 comprises 15 residues. V gave up 4 bases and J gave up 4 bases; unmatched junction bases: 7. CDR3 bases: TGTGCCAGCAGTGGGATAGCGGGAGTTGCAGAGACCCAGTACTTC. Translating it yields CASSGIAGVAETQYF.